This T cell receptor beta chain is drawn from a study of cytomegalovirus exposure and HLA in healthy donors. Study-wide results and caveats: Later analysis suggested links between common viral pathogens and several top significant clusters. Trimming of TCR beta V- and J-genes showed a link, identified in a later analysis, to a missense DCLRE1C variant.

The PCR made use of 60 Vbeta and 13 Jbeta primers. Some clones are missing from TCRdb's copy, which holds only in-frame ones; the method was immunoSEQ multiplex PCR. The sample consists of around 150,000 clones, around 80% of them appearing once. Worth noting for this clone: No antigen is known for it.

Donors had nominal health at sampling but likely had unrecorded immune exposures. This sequence originates from a young man in good health and CMV-seropositive. The specimen sequenced was PBMCs.

The CDR3 nucleotides are TGTGCCAGCAGTTCATATTGGCGGCAAAGCACAGATACGCAGTATTTT. It translates to CASSSYWRQSTDTQYF. The chain combines TRBV6-5 with TRBJ2-3; no definite D call. This CDR3 comprises 16 residues. Looked up from germline, CDR1 is MNHEY and CDR2 is SVGAGI. The ends were cut back, 4 bases at V and 0 bases at J, with 14 bases in the middle.